This section outlines one T cell receptor (beta chain) sequence together with its context. Its antigen is not identified. This sample stems from a study of identical twins. Study outcomes and limitations: Modelling approaches yielded underestimates of out-of-frame TCR alpha sharing between monozygotic twins.

This CDR3 is 16 amino acids long. V shed 6 bases, J shed 6 bases, and the junction held 11 bases outside the gene matches. Template switching added a universal primer site, and cDNA bore unique molecular identifiers. TCRdb reprocessed the 5' RACE reads via MiXCR and lists one record per CDR3 protein. The sample consists of some 730,000 distinct CDR3 sequences, roughly 18% of them appearing once. The same specimen was also included in a second study, on T cells expressing NK-cell markers. That work contributes: Dominant NKG2C+ clonotypes accounted for roughly 1.0-7.0% of CD8+ T cells in about 6 donors. A few donors' CD3+CD56-NKG2C+ cells were dominated by the same clonotypes.

The receptor was derived from a woman aged 18-30 years in good health. The sample was PBMCs. This chain links TRBV12-3 or TRBV12-4 with TRBJ2-3; 11 bases are a match to TRBD2. The CDR3: CASRTSSGGPRDTQYF. The CDR3 DNA reads TGTGCCAGCAGAACCTCTAGCGGGGGGCCGAGGGATACGCAGTATTTT.